The 32 T cell receptor beta chains below come from one sample, sequenced in a study of vaccination effects on CD4 cells after COVID-19. Measured with immunoSEQ multiplex PCR; TCRdb has only the in-frame clones, and not every one. The sample carries tens of thousands of clones, 70% recorded once. These TCRs' antigens remain unknown. CD4+ T cells specific for antigen were expanded with viral peptide pools by the ViraFEST assay before sequencing. Scientists isolated CD4+ T cells after an approximately 10-day culture period ended. Absence of prior SARS-CoV-2 infection characterized the vaccine recipients, who showed negative nucleocapsid antibodies. The sample in question was CD4+ T cells from PBMCs cultured with SARS-CoV-2 spike peptides, obtained before COVID-19 vaccination. The receptors here all came from a human donor who received a COVID-19 vaccine.

A few counts support this clone. The V gene is TRBV18, the J gene TRBJ2-3, with TRBD2 matching over 10 bases. Germline V gene data show CDR1 as KGHSH and CDR2 as LQKENI. Trimming cost V 6 bases and J 7 bases; bases outside gene matches: 10. This CDR3 is 15 amino acids long. The CDR3 region has the DNA TGTGCCAGCTCGCAAGGTCTAGCGGGAGTGTATACGCAGTATTTT. Encoded protein: CASSQGLAGVYTQYF.

For the CDR3, the DNA is TGTGCCAGTAGTGGGCCAGGGAATGGCTACACCTTC. Its translation is CASSGPGNGYTF. V usage is TRBV19 and J usage is TRBJ1-2; D possibly corresponds to TRBD1 (5 bases). The germline CDR1 and CDR2 sequences are LNHDA and SQIVND (reference sequence). Trimming pared 5 bases from V and 6 bases from J, leaving 10 bases between. The CDR3 is 12 amino acids. Looking up the rest from reference TRBV19 and TRBJ1-2 gives the full variable domain: DGGITQSPKYLFRKEGQNVTLSCEQNLNHDAMYWYRQDPGQGLRLIYYSQIVNDFQKGDIAEGYSVSREKKESFPLTVTSAQKNPTAFYLCASSGPGNGYTFGSGTRLTVV.

In its sample, this clone was seen a few times. This rearrangement joins TRBV30 to TRBJ1-1; D is perhaps TRBD1 (6 bases). The CDR3 has 13 amino acids. The V and J ends lost 2 bases and 5 bases respectively, with 12 bases between them. Germline values: CDR1 GTSNPN, CDR2 SVGIG (reference sequence). The CDR3 is CAWSLGGRTEAFF. The CDR3 bases are TGTGCCTGGAGTTTAGGGGGACGTACTGAAGCTTTCTTT.

The CDR3 sequence is CASSYTQGDTQYF. In DNA, the CDR3 is TGTGCCAGCAGTTACACCCAGGGAGATACGCAGTATTTT. V gene TRBV6-5 combines with J gene TRBJ2-3, with D possibly being TRBD1 (5 bases). The CDR3 loop spans 13 amino acids. Trimming shortened V by 2 bases and J by 5 bases, and 8 bases separated the two germline ends. Germline-derived CDR1 and CDR2 are MNHEY and SVGAGI.

There are a few counts of this clone. This chain links TRBV19 with TRBJ1-6, with D hard to call. The CDR3 has 12 amino acids. V was trimmed by 4 bases and J by 13 bases, leaving 11 bases between them. Germline V gene lookup returns CDR1 LNHDA and CDR2 SQIVND (reference sequence). For the CDR3, the DNA is TGTGCCAGTAGTACAGGTTACCCTCCCCTCCACTTT. Its translation: CASSTGYPPLHF.

The V call is TRBV6-5, the J call TRBJ1-5, with D unresolved. The length of the CDR3 is 13 residues. The germline CDR1 and CDR2 sequences are MNHEY and SVGAGI. V lost 4 bases to trimming and J lost 4 bases, with 8 bases between them. DNA for the CDR3: TGTGCCAGCAGTTCGCAGAGAAATCAGCCCCAGCATTTT. Encoded protein: CASSSQRNQPQHF.

The V and J genes are TRBV10-3 and TRBJ1-3; the D is unclear. The CDR3 covers 14 residues. With 3 bases removed from V and 0 bases from J, the gap between germline ends came to 6 bases. The germline V gene has CDR1 ENHRY and CDR2 SYGVKD. The CDR3 here is CAISDSYSGNTIYF. CDR3 nucleotides: TGTGCCATCAGTGACTCCTACTCTGGAAACACCATATATTTT.

The sample holds one count of this clone. The gene calls are TRBV4-2 and TRBJ2-7, with a weak D call TRBD2 (5 bases). Looked up from germline, CDR1 is LGHNA and CDR2 is YNFKEQ. V lost 3 bases and J 7 bases, leaving 19 bases between the germline ends. This CDR3 is built from 15 residues. The CDR3 here is CASSHGGLRTGEQYF. DNA for the CDR3: TGTGCCAGCAGCCACGGTGGTCTCAGGACTGGGGAGCAGTACTTC.

The V and J genes are TRBV28 and TRBJ2-3, with D tentatively TRBD1 (6 bases). This CDR3 region has 14 residues. Per the germline V gene, CDR1 is MDHEN and CDR2 is SYDVKM. The V gene lost 6 bases and the J gene lost 4 bases, with 14 bases spanning the gap. The CDR3 nucleotides read TGTGCCAGCAGCCCCACAGGGATCGCAGATACGCAGTATTTT. This encodes CASSPTGIADTQYF.

V usage is TRBV2 and J usage is TRBJ1-5, with D unresolved. Trimming cost V 6 bases and J 4 bases, with 10 bases left between them. The CDR3 spans 13 residues. Germline V gene lookup returns CDR1 SNHLY and CDR2 FYNNEI. The CDR3 nucleotides are TGTGCCAGCAGCTTGGACTTTAATCAGCCCCAGCATTTT. This translates into CASSLDFNQPQHF.

The J gene is TRBJ1-1, the V gene TRBV5-1, with D perhaps TRBD1 (6 bases). The CDR3 runs 15 residues. Trimming removed 0 bases from V and 1 base from J, with 10 bases in between. Per germline, CDR1 SGHRS and CDR2 YFSETQ. CDR3 nucleotides: TGCGCCAGCAGCTTGGCCGGAGGGGGGAACACTGAAGCTTTCTTT. Its protein is CASSLAGGGNTEAFF.

The chain joins TRBV4-1 to TRBJ1-6; no definite D call. The CDR3 spans 17 residues. Germline V CDR1 and CDR2: MGHRA, YSYEKL. V shed 0 bases and J shed 11 bases, with 20 bases lying between them. The chain's CDR3 is CASSQEEGGRLGAPLHF. CDR3 DNA sequence: TGCGCCAGCAGCCAAGAAGAAGGAGGGAGGCTTGGAGCACCCCTCCACTTT.

The chain recombines TRBV24-1 with TRBJ2-3; TRBD2 agrees at 10 bases. This CDR3 is built from 17 residues. Germline V gene sequence: CDR1 KGHDR, CDR2 SFDVKD. V shed 4 bases, J shed 6 bases, and the junction held 12 bases outside the gene matches. CDR3 amino acids: CATSDFALAGAIDTQYF. Written as DNA, the CDR3 is TGTGCCACCAGTGACTTCGCCCTAGCGGGAGCTATTGATACGCAGTATTTT.

The CDR3 coding sequence is TGTGCCAGTAGTACCAGGGACGGAGCCTACGAGCAGTACTTC. Translated, it gives CASSTRDGAYEQYF. The chain couples TRBV19 to TRBJ2-7; D could derive from TRBD1 or TRBD2 (5 bases each). The CDR3 extends over 14 amino acids. V lost 4 bases to trimming and J lost 2 bases, with 12 bases between them. Germline V gene sequence: CDR1 LNHDA, CDR2 SQIVND (reference sequence).

The chain uses TRBV6-2 or TRBV6-3 and TRBJ1-2; the D is unclear. The CDR3 has 15 amino acids. V was cut by 0 bases and J by 3 bases, with 11 bases left in between. From germline, CDR1 is MNHEY and CDR2 SVGEGT. CDR3 nucleotides: TGTGCCAGCAGTTACTCGAAAGGCGGGGACTATGGCTACACCTTC. Translating it yields CASSYSKGGDYGYTF.

The chain employs TRBV12-3 or TRBV12-4 and TRBJ1-5; no clear D gene. The V end lost 3 bases, the J end lost 4 bases, and 4 bases lay between the germline ends. This CDR3 spans 12 amino acids. CDR3 loop: CASSLGNQPQHF. CDR3 nucleotide sequence: TGTGCCAGCAGTTTGGGGAATCAGCCCCAGCATTTT.

CDR3: CASSLWSGQGAGGANVLTF. The CDR3 DNA follows: TGCGCCAGCAGCTTATGGTCGGGACAGGGGGCGGGCGGGGCCAACGTCCTGACTTTC. The V gene is TRBV5-1, the J gene TRBJ2-6; 12 nucleotides match TRBD1. With 2 bases clipped from V and 4 bases from J, the junction kept 10 bases outside the gene matches. Germline values: CDR1 SGHRS, CDR2 YFSETQ. The CDR3 covers 19 residues. The full variable domain, its missing parts supplied by reference TRBV5-1 and TRBJ2-6, is KAGVTQTPRYLIKTRGQQVTLSCSPISGHRSVSWYQQTPGQGLQFLFEYFSETQRNKGNFPGRFSGRQFSNSRSEMNVSTLELGDSALYLCASSLWSGQGAGGANVLTFGAGSRLTVL.

V gene TRBV19 combines with J gene TRBJ1-5, with D hard to call. Germline lookup yields CDR1 LNHDA and CDR2 SQIVND (reference sequence). Trimming took 3 bases from V and 3 from J, leaving 12 bases between them. This CDR3 region has 15 residues. The DNA of the CDR3 is TGTGCCAGTAGTATGGCGACCTATACCAATCAGCCCCAGCATTTT. The encoded protein is CASSMATYTNQPQHF.

This chain connects TRBV7-2 to TRBJ1-2, with D possibly matching TRBD1 (5 bases). The length of the CDR3 is 13 residues. V dropped 5 bases and J dropped 5 bases, with 12 bases sitting between them. The V gene's germline CDR1 is SGHTA and CDR2 FQGNSA. The CDR3: CASSPRDSYGYTF. CDR3 nucleotides: TGTGCCAGCAGCCCGCGCGACAGTTATGGCTACACCTTC.

In its sample, this clone was seen a few times. This rearrangement joins TRBV19 to TRBJ1-5; D is unresolved. The CDR3 covers 13 residues. Germline V gene data show CDR1 as LNHDA and CDR2 as SQIVND (reference sequence). V lost 5 bases to trimming and J lost 0 bases, with 5 bases between them. The CDR3 region is CASSVFSNQPQHF. In DNA, the CDR3 is TGTGCCAGTAGTGTATTTAGCAATCAGCCCCAGCATTTT.

The sample holds one count of this clone. J is TRBJ2-1 and V is TRBV11-3; 7 bases line up with TRBD2. The CDR3 consists of 14 residues. Germline lookup yields CDR1 SGHNT and CDR2 YENEEA. The ends lost 0 bases at V and 8 bases at J; junction bases unmatched: 4. CDR3 region: CASSLDSGYHEQFF. The CDR3 bases are TGTGCCAGCAGCTTAGATAGCGGGTATCATGAGCAGTTCTTC.

This clone was recorded a few times. The chain carries TRBV3-1 (or the pseudogene TRBV3-2) and TRBJ1-2, with TRBD1 identical over 7 bases. Unmatched junction bases numbered 10, after V lost 7 bases and J lost 2 bases. The CDR3 is 15 amino acids. Germline CDR1 and CDR2: LGHDT and YNNKEL (reference sequence). Here the CDR3 reads CASKKTGLSNYGYTF. The CDR3 coding sequence is TGTGCCAGCAAAAAGACAGGGCTTTCCAACTATGGCTACACCTTC.

This clone has only one observation. This chain links TRBV6-4 with TRBJ2-2, with TRBD2 identical over 8 bases. CDR3 length equals 15 residues. Trimming took 0 bases from V and 5 from J; bases not matched to a gene: 2. The germline CDR1 and CDR2 sequences are MRHNA and SNTAGT. The CDR3 region is CASSDSASGTGELFF. The CDR3 DNA follows: TGTGCCAGCAGTGACTCGGCTAGCGGGACCGGGGAGCTGTTTTTT.

CDR3 in amino acids: CASSIGYNSPLHF. The CDR3 DNA is TGTGCCAGTAGTATAGGTTATAATTCACCCCTCCACTTT. J is TRBJ1-6 and V is TRBV19, with D uncertain. Between the trimmed V and J ends, which lost 1 base and 4 bases, there was a span of 2 bases. The CDR3 spans 13 residues. CDR1 is LNHDA, CDR2 SQIVND, per germline (reference sequence).

The chain has TRBV6-2 or TRBV6-3 and TRBJ1-1; D call uncertain. The germline V gene has CDR1 MNHEY and CDR2 SVGEGT. This CDR3 has 13 residues. V lost 5 bases to trimming and J lost 7 bases, with 14 bases between them. This chain's CDR3 is CASSPPLPSEAFF. CDR3 DNA sequence: TGTGCCAGCAGTCCACCATTGCCGAGTGAAGCTTTCTTT.

The rearrangement joins TRBV18 to TRBJ2-3, with no clear D. V lost 5 bases and J 1 base, leaving 7 bases between the germline ends. CDR1 and CDR2 from the germline V gene are KGHSH and LQKENI. The CDR3 has 13 amino acids. The CDR3 loop reads CASSGRRTDTQYF. The CDR3 coding sequence is TGTGCCAGCTCAGGCCGGCGCACAGATACGCAGTATTTT.

The rearrangement uses TRBV29-1 and TRBJ1-2, with a possible D match to TRBD1 (5 bases). The CDR3 runs 12 residues. V was shortened by 0 bases and J by 14 bases, with 16 bases between the two germline ends. CDR1 and CDR2 (germline): SQVTM, ANQGSEA. CDR3 protein: CSVEEMGRPHTF. The CDR3 DNA is TGCAGCGTTGAAGAGATGGGACGGCCCCATACCTTC. The full variable domain, in which reference TRBV29-1 and TRBJ1-2 provide the parts outside the CDR3, is SAVISQKPSRDICQRGTSLTIQCQVDSQVTMMFWYRQQPGQSLTLIATANQGSEATYESGFVIDKFPISRPNLTFSTLTVSNMSPEDSSIYLCSVEEMGRPHTFGSGTRLTVV.

This clone has only a few counts. The V call is TRBV7-2, the J call TRBJ1-1; no clear D gene. The CDR3 is made up of 13 amino acids. V was trimmed by 2 bases and J by 4 bases, leaving 8 bases between them. The germline V gene encodes CDR1 SGHTA and CDR2 FQGNSA. CDR3 DNA: TGTGCCAGCAGCTTAATGGAAGGCACTGAAGCTTTCTTT. It specifies CASSLMEGTEAFF.

The V call is TRBV27, the J call TRBJ2-1; 13 bases fit TRBD2. There are 16 residues in the CDR3. Germline V gives CDR1 MNHEY, CDR2 SMNVEV (reference sequence). J was trimmed by 3 bases and V by 6 bases; bases with no gene match: 5. The CDR3 nucleotides read TGTGCCAGCAGGAGACTAGCGGGAGGCCTCTACAATGAGCAGTTCTTC. Protein sequence: CASRRLAGGLYNEQFF.

The V gene is TRBV5-1, the J gene TRBJ2-2; TRBD2 is a possible D gene (6 bases). V was shortened by 1 base and J by 2 bases, with 12 bases between the two germline ends. Germline CDR1 and CDR2: SGHRS and YFSETQ. The CDR3 is 16 amino acids. CDR3 sequence reads: CASSLLARGNTGELFF. The CDR3 nucleotides are TGCGCCAGCAGCTTGCTAGCGAGAGGTAACACCGGGGAGCTGTTTTTT.

V and J are TRBV25-1 and TRBJ1-6; D remains unclear. Trimming stripped 4 bases from V and 10 bases from J, with 5 bases between. The CDR3 is 11 amino acids. Germline V lookup: CDR1 MGHDK, CDR2 SYGVNS. The CDR3: CASSGTSPLHF. In nucleotides, the CDR3 is TGTGCCAGCAGTGGGACCTCACCCCTCCACTTT.

The chain is built from TRBV28 and TRBJ1-4; no definite D call. The CDR3 covers 16 residues. The V end was cut by 6 bases, the J end by 5 bases, with 19 bases between. Germline CDR1 is MDHEN and CDR2 is SYDVKM. The chain's CDR3 is CASSNPAGLRNEKLFF. The CDR3 coding sequence is TGTGCCAGCAGCAATCCAGCCGGGCTGCGGAATGAAAAACTGTTTTTT.